These 20 T cell receptor beta chains were sequenced from one sample in a study of CD8+ T cells in alopecia areata. The treatment is: oral pan-JAK inhibitor, 5-10 mg twice daily. RNA was extracted and reverse transcribed into cDNA as the sequencing template. Libraries were prepared by immunoSEQ multiplex PCR; TCRdb keeps only in-frame clonotypes and omits some of them. The repertoire holds about 140,000 clones, with 80% to 90% as singletons. The starting material was CD8+ T cells sorted from blood, obtained at week 4, from a patient treated with tofacitinib. Receptors were obtained from a human donor with alopecia areata.

The chain is built from TRBV2 and TRBJ2-7; no reliable D call. This CDR3 spans 11 amino acids. Between the trimmed V and J ends, which lost 6 bases and 2 bases, there was a span of 5 bases. CDR1 and CDR2 from the germline V gene are SNHLY and FYNNEI. CDR3: CASRGTYEQYF. The CDR3 DNA sequence: TGTGCCAGCAGGGGGACCTACGAGCAGTACTTC.

The chain employs TRBV10-3 and TRBJ2-4; the D gene is possibly TRBD1 (5 bases). In germline, CDR1 is ENHRY, CDR2 SYGVKD. The CDR3 runs 16 residues. Trimming left V 10 bases short and J 2 bases short, with 21 bases between. The CDR3 DNA is TGTGCCACCACTAACCCTTTAGCAGGGACCAAAAACATTCAGTACTTC. Amino acid sequence: CATTNPLAGTKNIQYF.

Concerning this clone itself: The junction shows a germline mismatch at one end, possibly a read error. The identical CDR3 is also encoded by other nucleotide sequences in the sample. The chain employs TRBV19 and TRBJ2-2; D might be TRBD2 (5 bases). CDR1 is LNHDA and CDR2 is SQIVND in the germline V gene (reference sequence). This CDR3 has 14 amino acids. The CDR3: CASSMSANTGELFF. CDR3 in DNA: TGTGCCAGTAGTATGTCGGCGAACACCGGGGAGTTGTTTTTT.

The CDR3: CSVEGQLNTEAFF. The CDR3 DNA reads as TGCAGCGTTGAAGGTCAGTTGAACACTGAAGCTTTCTTT. The rearrangement links TRBV29-1 to TRBJ1-1; D remains ambiguous. CDR3 length equals 13 residues. Germline loops: CDR1 SQVTM, CDR2 ANQGSEA. With 1 base removed from V and 0 bases from J, the gap between germline ends came to 6 bases.

This clone was observed once. This chain links TRBV5-5 with TRBJ2-5, with TRBD1 identical over 9 bases. The germline CDR1 and CDR2 sequences are SGHKS and YYEKEE (reference sequence). The CDR3 is 17 amino acids. The V segment lost 1 base and the J segment 1 base; nucleotides outside the gene matches: 8. For the CDR3, the DNA is TGTGCCAGCAGCTTGCGGGACAGGGCCATAATCCAAGAGACCCAGTACTTC. This encodes CASSLRDRAIIQETQYF.

The chain links TRBV9 to TRBJ2-7; the D is unclear. V was clipped by 0 bases and J by 2 bases, with 9 bases between them. CDR3 length equals 14 residues. Germline CDR1 SGDLS, CDR2 YYNGEE. The CDR3 DNA follows: TGTGCCAGCAGCGTAGCCATTGGCGCCTACGAGCAGTACTTC. It codes for CASSVAIGAYEQYF.

The chain uses TRBV6-1 and TRBJ1-5, with TRBD1 matching 7 bases. Germline V CDR1 and CDR2: MNHNS, SASEGT. The V segment lost 2 bases and the J segment 3 bases; nucleotides outside the gene matches: 4. The CDR3 totals 15 residues. The CDR3 spells CASSEWTGYNQPQHF. CDR3 sequence (DNA): TGTGCCAGCAGTGAATGGACAGGTTACAATCAGCCCCAGCATTTT.

V gene TRBV7-9 combines with J gene TRBJ2-1; no clear D. V lost 8 bases and J 0 bases, leaving 8 bases between the germline ends. CDR3 size: 13 residues. CDR1 and CDR2 from the germline V gene are SEHNR and FQNEAQ (reference sequence). Here the CDR3 reads CASVTFSYNEQFF. CDR3 DNA sequence: TGTGCCAGCGTGACCTTCTCCTACAATGAGCAGTTCTTC.

This clone was seen just once. The gene calls are TRBV15 and TRBJ1-5, with D maybe TRBD1 (5 bases). Between the trimmed V and J ends, which lost 2 bases and 8 bases, there was a span of 19 bases. The CDR3 covers 16 residues. Germline V lookup: CDR1 LNHNV, CDR2 YYDKDF (reference sequence). The CDR3 DNA reads as TGTGCCACCAGCAGACGGGGACGAACCCCAGTTGAGCCCCAGCATTTT. It is translated as CATSRRGRTPVEPQHF.

The chain recombines TRBV6-5 with TRBJ2-1, with a weak D call TRBD2 (6 bases). The CDR3 is 15 amino acids. CDR1 and CDR2 (germline): MNHEY, SVGAGI. Between the trimmed V and J ends, which lost 6 bases and 4 bases, there was a span of 16 bases. CDR3 DNA sequence: TGTGCCAGCAGCCCCCGGGACTCGCCTTACAATGAGCAGTTCTTC. This sequence encodes CASSPRDSPYNEQFF.

This chain uses TRBV4-1 with TRBJ2-7; 8 nucleotides match TRBD1. Germline CDR1 MGHRA, CDR2 YSYEKL. This CDR3 spans 14 amino acids. V gave up 1 base and J gave up 3 bases; unmatched junction bases: 2. DNA of the CDR3: TGCGCCAGCAGCCAAGGCAGGGGGCTCTACGAGCAGTACTTC. Amino acid sequence: CASSQGRGLYEQYF.

This rearrangement joins TRBV30 to TRBJ2-1; TRBD2 is a possible D gene (7 bases). V dropped 3 bases and J dropped 6 bases, with 15 bases sitting between them. CDR3 length equals 14 residues. Germline V CDR1 and CDR2: GTSNPN, SVGIG (reference sequence). DNA for the CDR3: TGTGCCTGGAGCCTCGGGGGGCCTGGCAATGAGCAGTTCTTC. It translates to CAWSLGGPGNEQFF.

This chain joins TRBV27 and TRBJ2-7, with 7 bases aligning to TRBD2. From germline, CDR1 is MNHEY and CDR2 SMNVEV (reference sequence). V gave up 6 bases and J gave up 3 bases; unmatched junction bases: 11. CDR3 length: 15 amino acids. CDR3: CASSPSGRDYYEQYF. The DNA of the CDR3 is TGTGCCAGCAGCCCCAGTGGGCGGGACTACTACGAGCAGTACTTC.

The genes are TRBV29-1 and TRBJ1-4, with unresolved D. In germline, CDR1 is SQVTM, CDR2 ANQGSEA. This CDR3 contains 14 residues. Trimming removed 0 bases at V and 7 bases at J, with 12 bases between. The CDR3 protein is CSVEEAGGGEKLFF. CDR3 nucleotide sequence: TGCAGCGTTGAAGAAGCGGGAGGCGGTGAAAAACTGTTTTTT. The whole variable domain, filled in from reference TRBV29-1 and TRBJ1-4, reads SAVISQKPSRDICQRGTSLTIQCQVDSQVTMMFWYRQQPGQSLTLIATANQGSEATYESGFVIDKFPISRPNLTFSTLTVSNMSPEDSSIYLCSVEEAGGGEKLFFGSGTQLSVL.

The chain uses TRBV9 and TRBJ2-5; the match to TRBD2 covers 10 bases. CDR1 SGDLS and CDR2 YYNGEE come from the germline V gene. The CDR3 runs to 15 residues. With V trimmed by 3 bases and J by 4 bases, 6 bases remained unmatched. Here the CDR3 DNA reads TGTGCCAGCAGCGGGAGCGGGGGGGTCGGAGAGACCCAGTACTTC. Protein sequence: CASSGSGGVGETQYF.

The chain links TRBV9 to TRBJ1-6; a possible D gene is TRBD1 (6 bases). With 7 bases removed from V and 7 bases from J, the gap between germline ends came to 15 bases. The CDR3 consists of 14 residues. Germline lookup yields CDR1 SGDLS and CDR2 YYNGEE. This chain's CDR3 is CASAKGTHNSPLHF. In nucleotides, the CDR3 is TGTGCCAGCGCAAAGGGGACACACAATTCACCCCTCCACTTT. The full variable domain, completed using reference TRBV9 and TRBJ1-6, is DSGVTQTPKHLITATGQRVTLRCSPRSGDLSVYWYQQSLDQGLQFLIQYYNGEERAKGNILERFSAQQFPDLHSELNLSSLELGDSALYFCASAKGTHNSPLHFGNGTRLTVT.

This sequence joins TRBV29-1 and TRBJ1-2; possible D gene TRBD1, 6 bases. Germline V lookup: CDR1 SQVTM, CDR2 ANQGSEA. This CDR3 has 14 residues. V dropped 3 bases and J dropped 4 bases, with 15 bases sitting between them. CDR3 in DNA: TGCAGCGTTGACCTTACAGGGCGGGGCTATGGCTACACCTTC. Translating it yields CSVDLTGRGYGYTF.

The chain recombines TRBV19 with TRBJ2-3; D might be TRBD1 (6 bases). CDR3 length equals 16 residues. V lost 2 bases to trimming and J lost 5 bases, with 17 bases between them. Germline CDR1 LNHDA, CDR2 SQIVND (reference sequence). The chain's CDR3 is CASSIKYRDIGDTQYF. CDR3 DNA: TGTGCCAGTAGTATAAAATACCGGGACATTGGAGATACGCAGTATTTT. Full variable domain (remainder filled in from reference TRBV19 and TRBJ2-3): DGGITQSPKYLFRKEGQNVTLSCEQNLNHDAMYWYRQDPGQGLRLIYYSQIVNDFQKGDIAEGYSVSREKKESFPLTVTSAQKNPTAFYLCASSIKYRDIGDTQYFGPGTRLTVL.

The chain recombines TRBV6-5 with TRBJ2-1; either TRBD1 or TRBD2 may supply D (6 bases each). The germline V gene encodes CDR1 MNHEY and CDR2 SVGAGI. This CDR3 has 14 amino acids. Between the trimmed V and J ends, which lost 6 bases and 5 bases, there was a span of 14 bases. In nucleotides, the CDR3 is TGTGCCAGCAGCTACGTAGGGGGGCACAATGAGCAGTTCTTC. This codes for CASSYVGGHNEQFF.

The chain is built from TRBV10-3 and TRBJ2-3; 7 bases are a match to TRBD2. CDR3 length: 17 amino acids. Germline values: CDR1 ENHRY, CDR2 SYGVKD. The V segment lost 4 bases and the J segment 0 bases; nucleotides outside the gene matches: 10. The CDR3 loop reads CAISALQRGGSTDTQYF. CDR3 bases: TGTGCCATCAGTGCTCTTCAGCGGGGAGGTAGCACAGATACGCAGTATTTT.